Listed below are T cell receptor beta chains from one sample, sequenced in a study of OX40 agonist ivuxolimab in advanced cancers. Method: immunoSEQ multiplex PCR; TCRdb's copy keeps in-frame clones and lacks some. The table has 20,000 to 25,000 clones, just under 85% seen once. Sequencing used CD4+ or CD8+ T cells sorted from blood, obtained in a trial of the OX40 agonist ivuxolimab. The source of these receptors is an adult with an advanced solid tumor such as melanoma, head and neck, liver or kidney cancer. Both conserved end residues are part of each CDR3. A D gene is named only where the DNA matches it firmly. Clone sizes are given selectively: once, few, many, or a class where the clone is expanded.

CDR3nt: TGCAGTGCCTCCGGCCCCGGGGAGCTGTTTTTT; CDR3aa: CSASGPGELFF; j_gene: TRBJ2-2; abundance: .; v_gene: TRBV20-1; d_gene: .
CDR3nt: TGTGCCAGCAGTGAAGATCTAGCGGGGGCCCAAGAGACCCAGTACTTC; CDR3aa: CASSEDLAGAQETQYF; j_gene: TRBJ2-5; abundance: .; v_gene: TRBV6-1; d_gene: TRBD2
CDR3nt: TGTGCCAGCAGCTTAATACAGGGCTCTGAAGCTTTCTTT; CDR3aa: CASSLIQGSEAFF; j_gene: TRBJ1-1; abundance: .; v_gene: TRBV7-3; d_gene: .
CDR3nt: TGTGCCAGCAGTGAGGTTGGGGAGGGGTCGCAGTATTTT; CDR3aa: CASSEVGEGSQYF; j_gene: TRBJ2-3; abundance: .; v_gene: TRBV6-4; d_gene: TRBD2
CDR3nt: TGTGCCAGCACCTCTGTCCTCCGGAACACTGAAGCTTTCTTT; CDR3aa: CASTSVLRNTEAFF; j_gene: TRBJ1-1; abundance: .; v_gene: TRBV28; d_gene: .
CDR3nt: TGCGCCAGCAGCTTCGGTTGGACAGATTACAACTATGGCTACACCTTC; CDR3aa: CASSFGWTDYNYGYTF; j_gene: TRBJ1-2; abundance: .; v_gene: TRBV5-1; d_gene: .
CDR3nt: TGTGCCAGCAGTGACGGCGGCATAGGTCCCCGGCATTTT; CDR3aa: CASSDGGIGPRHF; j_gene: TRBJ1-5; abundance: .; v_gene: TRBV6-4; d_gene: .
CDR3nt: TGTGCCAGCAGCGACCGGGACAGGGGTCACATCACGAACACCGGGGAGCTGTTTTTT; CDR3aa: CASSDRDRGHITNTGELFF; j_gene: TRBJ2-2; abundance: few; v_gene: TRBV9; d_gene: TRBD1
CDR3nt: TGTGCCAGCAGTTTTTCGGTGACAGGGAATGATGGCTACACCTTC; CDR3aa: CASSFSVTGNDGYTF; j_gene: TRBJ1-2; abundance: .; v_gene: TRBV27; d_gene: TRBD1
CDR3nt: TGTGCCAGCAGTTCATCGGGGGGGCGCTCCTACAATGAGCAGTTCTTC; CDR3aa: CASSSSGGRSYNEQFF; j_gene: TRBJ2-1; abundance: .; v_gene: TRBV6-6; d_gene: TRBD2
CDR3nt: TGTGCCACCAGCGATAGACAGGGCCCTGACGGGGAGCTGTTTTTT; CDR3aa: CATSDRQGPDGELFF; j_gene: TRBJ2-2; abundance: .; v_gene: TRBV15; d_gene: TRBD1
CDR3nt: TGTGCCAGCAGTGTTAGCGGGGGGCGCACAGATACGCAGTATTTT; CDR3aa: CASSVSGGRTDTQYF; j_gene: TRBJ2-3; abundance: .; v_gene: TRBV2; d_gene: TRBD2
CDR3nt: TGTGCCAGCAGCTTTTCCAGGGAGAATTCCTACGAGCAGTACTTC; CDR3aa: CASSFSRENSYEQYF; j_gene: TRBJ2-7; abundance: .; v_gene: TRBV7-9; d_gene: .
CDR3nt: TGTGCCAGTAGTATTTCTGGGTCTGGAAACACCATATATTTT; CDR3aa: CASSISGSGNTIYF; j_gene: TRBJ1-3; abundance: .; v_gene: TRBV19; d_gene: .
CDR3nt: TGTGCCAGCAGCCCTTGGAGCGGGGGGGCAGATACGCAGTATTTT; CDR3aa: CASSPWSGGADTQYF; j_gene: TRBJ2-3; abundance: .; v_gene: TRBV7-3; d_gene: TRBD2
CDR3nt: TGTGCCAGCAGTTTAGCAGGGGGCTACGAGCAGTACTTC; CDR3aa: CASSLAGGYEQYF; j_gene: TRBJ2-7; abundance: .; v_gene: TRBV28; d_gene: TRBD1
CDR3nt: TGCAGCGTTGCCGGTTCACTAGCGGGGGGCCGATGGGTCACAGATACGCAGTATTTT; CDR3aa: CSVAGSLAGGRWVTDTQYF; j_gene: TRBJ2-3; abundance: .; v_gene: TRBV29-1; d_gene: TRBD2
CDR3nt: TGCGCCAGCAGTGATAACCTAGCCCTCCTCCACTTT; CDR3aa: CASSDNLALLHF; j_gene: TRBJ1-6; abundance: few; v_gene: TRBV10-2; d_gene: .
CDR3nt: TGTGCCAGCAGCGGCAGCGGGGAGCTGTTTTTT; CDR3aa: CASSGSGELFF; j_gene: TRBJ2-2; abundance: .; v_gene: TRBV2; d_gene: .
CDR3nt: TGTGCCAGCAGCGAGGGAGGGGGGGCGCCTGGCTACACCTTC; CDR3aa: CASSEGGGAPGYTF; j_gene: TRBJ1-2; abundance: once; v_gene: TRBV27; d_gene: .
CDR3nt: TGTGCCAGCAGCTTAAATCCCACAGATACGCAGTATTTT; CDR3aa: CASSLNPTDTQYF; j_gene: TRBJ2-3; abundance: .; v_gene: TRBV7-6; d_gene: .
CDR3nt: TGTGCCAGCAGTTTTCGGGGGGCGTCCAACTACGAGCAGTACTTC; CDR3aa: CASSFRGASNYEQYF; j_gene: TRBJ2-7; abundance: .; v_gene: TRBV28; d_gene: .
CDR3nt: TGTGCTAGTGGTTTGGCACAGGGGGCGTTTGGCTACACCTTC; CDR3aa: CASGLAQGAFGYTF; j_gene: TRBJ1-2; abundance: many; v_gene: TRBV12-5; d_gene: TRBD1
CDR3nt: TGTGCCTGGAGTCAGGAAGCGGGTCCTTCAGGGGAGCTGTTTTTT; CDR3aa: CAWSQEAGPSGELFF; j_gene: TRBJ2-2; abundance: .; v_gene: TRBV30; d_gene: .
CDR3nt: TGTGCTAGTGGCCCAGAGAACCAAGAGACCCAGTACTTC; CDR3aa: CASGPENQETQYF; j_gene: TRBJ2-5; abundance: .; v_gene: TRBV12-5; d_gene: .
CDR3nt: TGTGCCAGTAGTATAGATCTCTGGGCTATGAACACTGAAGCTTTCTTT; CDR3aa: CASSIDLWAMNTEAFF; j_gene: TRBJ1-1; abundance: .; v_gene: TRBV19; d_gene: .
CDR3nt: TGCAGCGTGAGGGGGGCTCCCTACTATGGCTACACCTTC; CDR3aa: CSVRGAPYYGYTF; j_gene: TRBJ1-2; abundance: .; v_gene: TRBV29-1; d_gene: .
CDR3nt: TGTGCCTGGGGGGTGCCTCGACAACATTACGAGCAGTACTTC; CDR3aa: CAWGVPRQHYEQYF; j_gene: TRBJ2-7; abundance: once; v_gene: TRBV30; d_gene: .
CDR3nt: TGTGCCAGCAGCCCACCCCACGAGCAGTACTTC; CDR3aa: CASSPPHEQYF; j_gene: TRBJ2-7; abundance: .; v_gene: TRBV7-9; d_gene: .
CDR3nt: TGCGCCAGCAGTGAGGGAGGTTCCACCATATATTTT; CDR3aa: CASSEGGSTIYF; j_gene: TRBJ1-3; abundance: .; v_gene: TRBV10-2; d_gene: .